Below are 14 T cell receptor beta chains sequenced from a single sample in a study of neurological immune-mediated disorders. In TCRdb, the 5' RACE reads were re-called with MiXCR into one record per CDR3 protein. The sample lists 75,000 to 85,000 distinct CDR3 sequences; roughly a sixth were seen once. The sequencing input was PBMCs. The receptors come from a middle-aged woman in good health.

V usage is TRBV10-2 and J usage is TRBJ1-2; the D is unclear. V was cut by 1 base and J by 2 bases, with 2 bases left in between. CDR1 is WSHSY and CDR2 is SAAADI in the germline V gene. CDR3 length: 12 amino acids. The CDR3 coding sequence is TGCGCCAGCAGTGAGTGGAACTATGGCTACACCTTC. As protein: CASSEWNYGYTF.

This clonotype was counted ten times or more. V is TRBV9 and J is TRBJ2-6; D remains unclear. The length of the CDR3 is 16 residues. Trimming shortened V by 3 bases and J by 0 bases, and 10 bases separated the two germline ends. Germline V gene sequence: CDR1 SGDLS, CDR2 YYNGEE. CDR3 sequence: CASSGSRYSGANVLTF. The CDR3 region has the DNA TGTGCCAGCAGCGGGTCCCGTTACTCTGGGGCCAACGTCCTGACTTTC.

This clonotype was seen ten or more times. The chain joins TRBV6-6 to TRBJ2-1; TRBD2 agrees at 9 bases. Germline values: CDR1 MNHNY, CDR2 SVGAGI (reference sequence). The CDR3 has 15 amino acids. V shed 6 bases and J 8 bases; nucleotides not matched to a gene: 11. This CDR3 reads CASRGGRGGSYEQFF. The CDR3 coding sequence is TGTGCCAGCAGGGGAGGGCGGGGGGGCAGTTATGAGCAGTTCTTC.

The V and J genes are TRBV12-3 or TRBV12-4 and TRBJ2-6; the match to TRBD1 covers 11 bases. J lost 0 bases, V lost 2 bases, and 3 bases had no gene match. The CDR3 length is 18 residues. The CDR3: CASSLRTGGLSGANVLTF. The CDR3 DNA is TGTGCCAGCAGTTTAAGGACAGGGGGCCTCTCTGGGGCCAACGTCCTGACTTTC.

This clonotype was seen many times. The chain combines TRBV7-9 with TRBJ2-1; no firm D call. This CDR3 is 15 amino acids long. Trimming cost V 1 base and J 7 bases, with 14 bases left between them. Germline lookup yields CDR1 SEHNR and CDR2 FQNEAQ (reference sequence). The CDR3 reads CASSLVPPDGNEQFF. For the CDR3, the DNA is TGTGCCAGCAGCTTAGTGCCTCCCGATGGGAATGAGCAGTTCTTC.

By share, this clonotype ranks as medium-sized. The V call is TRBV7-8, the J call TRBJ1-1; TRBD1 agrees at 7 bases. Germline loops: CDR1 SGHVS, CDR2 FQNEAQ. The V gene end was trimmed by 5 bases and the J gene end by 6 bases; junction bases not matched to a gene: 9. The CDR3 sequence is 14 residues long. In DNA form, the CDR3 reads TGTGCCAGCAGCCCGAGACAGGGCTGGGCTGAAGCTTTCTTT. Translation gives CASSPRQGWAEAFF. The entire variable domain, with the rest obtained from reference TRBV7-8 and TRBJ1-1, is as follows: GAGVSQSPRYKVAKRGQDVALRCDPISGHVSLFWYQQALGQGPEFLTYFQNEAQLDKSGLPSDRFFAERPEGSVSTLKIQRTQQEDSAVYLCASSPRQGWAEAFFGQGTRLTVV.

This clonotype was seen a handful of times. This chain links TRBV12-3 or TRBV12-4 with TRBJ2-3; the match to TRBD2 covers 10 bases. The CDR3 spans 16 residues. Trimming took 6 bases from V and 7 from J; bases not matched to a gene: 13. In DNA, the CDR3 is TGTGCCAGCAGCAAGAGGACTAGCGGTTCGGGCTATACGCAGTATTTT. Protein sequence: CASSKRTSGSGYTQYF.

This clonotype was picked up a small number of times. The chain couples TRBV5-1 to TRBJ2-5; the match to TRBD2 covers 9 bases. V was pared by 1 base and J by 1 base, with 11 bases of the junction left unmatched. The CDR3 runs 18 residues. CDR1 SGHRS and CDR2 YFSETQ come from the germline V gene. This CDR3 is CASSLSSGGPTSQETQYF. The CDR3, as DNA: TGCGCCAGCAGCTTGAGTAGCGGGGGCCCTACCTCCCAAGAGACCCAGTACTTC.

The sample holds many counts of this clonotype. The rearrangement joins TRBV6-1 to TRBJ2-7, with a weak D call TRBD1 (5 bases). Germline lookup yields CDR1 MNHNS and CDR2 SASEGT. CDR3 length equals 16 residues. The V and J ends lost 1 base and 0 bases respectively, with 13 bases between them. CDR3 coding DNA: TGTGCCAGCAGTGAAGAGGGGAATCCATTCTCCTACGAGCAGTACGTC. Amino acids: CASSEEGNPFSYEQYV.

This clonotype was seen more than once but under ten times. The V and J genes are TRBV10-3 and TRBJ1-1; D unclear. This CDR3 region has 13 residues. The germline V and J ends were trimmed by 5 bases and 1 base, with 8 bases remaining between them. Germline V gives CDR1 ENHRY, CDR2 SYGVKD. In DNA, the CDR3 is TGTGCCATCAGTAGGGATGAGAACACTGAAGCTTTCTTT. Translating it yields CAISRDENTEAFF.

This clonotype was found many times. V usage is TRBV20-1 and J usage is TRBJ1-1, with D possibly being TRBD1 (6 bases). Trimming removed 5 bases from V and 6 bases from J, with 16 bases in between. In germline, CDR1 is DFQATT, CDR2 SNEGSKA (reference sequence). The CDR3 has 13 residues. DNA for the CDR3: TGCAGTGCTCCGAAGCCGGGGGCCGCTGAAGCTTTCTTT. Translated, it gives CSAPKPGAAEAFF.

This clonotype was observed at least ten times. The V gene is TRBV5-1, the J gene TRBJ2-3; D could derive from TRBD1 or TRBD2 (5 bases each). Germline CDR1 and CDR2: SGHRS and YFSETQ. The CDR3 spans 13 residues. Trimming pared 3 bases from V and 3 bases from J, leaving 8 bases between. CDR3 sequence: CASSYGGTDTQYF. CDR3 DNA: TGCGCCAGCAGCTATGGGGGTACAGATACGCAGTATTTT.

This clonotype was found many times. The chain's CDR3 is CASSFHRGGGLYEQYV. The DNA of the CDR3 is TGTGCCAGCAGTTTTCACAGGGGAGGGGGATTATACGAGCAGTACGTC. This sequence joins TRBV28 and TRBJ2-7; D possibly uses TRBD1 or TRBD2 (7 bases each). CDR1 and CDR2 from the germline V gene are MDHEN and SYDVKM. The CDR3 is 16 residues long. The V and J ends lost 3 bases and 4 bases respectively, with 19 bases between them.

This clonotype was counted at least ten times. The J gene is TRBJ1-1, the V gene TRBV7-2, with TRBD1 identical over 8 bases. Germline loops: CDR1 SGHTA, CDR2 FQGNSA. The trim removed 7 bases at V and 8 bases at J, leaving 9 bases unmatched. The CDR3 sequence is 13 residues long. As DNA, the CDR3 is TGTGCCAGCACCGCCACACGGACAGGGGAAGCTTTCTTT. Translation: CASTATRTGEAFF.